Below are 14 T cell receptor beta chains sequenced from a single sample in a study of T cells in Graves' hyperthyroidism and ophthalmopathy. Amplification of TCR beta CDR3 regions was performed using RNA transcripts as template. A set of HTBI primers served as the primers for a first-round RT-PCR of the TCR CDR3. MiXCR, run by TCRdb on the multiplex PCR reads, gives a single entry per CDR3 protein. The sample carries fewer than 450,000 distinct CDR3 sequences, roughly an eighth recorded once. The sequencing input was blood. The receptor set was obtained from a man between 50 and 59 years old with Graves' ophthalmopathy.

This clonotype was counted many times. The chain is built from TRBV6-1 and TRBJ2-7, with no clear D. In germline, CDR1 is MNHNS, CDR2 SASEGT. The CDR3 totals 15 residues. Trimming removed 8 bases from V and 2 bases from J, with 19 bases in between. CDR3 amino acids: CASFALPDGTYEQYF. Written as DNA, the CDR3 is TGTGCCAGCTTCGCATTACCGGACGGAACCTACGAGCAGTACTTC.

There are many counts of this clonotype. The chain joins TRBV28 to TRBJ2-1, with TRBD2 matching 11 bases. Germline V gene data show CDR1 as MDHEN and CDR2 as SYDVKM. After removal of 5 bases from V and 7 bases from J, the junction contained 10 bases not matched to a gene. The CDR3 has 16 residues. The CDR3 nucleotides are TGTGCCAGCAGTGGTAGCGGGAGGGCCGGAATGAATGAGCAGTTCTTC. Translated: CASSGSGRAGMNEQFF.

The chain carries TRBV6-1 and TRBJ2-3, with D possibly matching TRBD2 (6 bases). V lost 6 bases and J 13 bases, leaving 17 bases between the germline ends. The germline gives CDR1 MNHNS, CDR2 SASEGT. CDR3 size: 12 residues. The CDR3 reads CASRPGTGREYF. DNA of the CDR3: TGTGCCAGCAGGCCCGGGACTGGGCGGGAGTATTTT.

This clonotype was seen only a few times. The CDR3 DNA is TGTGCCACCAGTGCTAGAGGTGGGATACCCGGGGAGCTGTTTTTT. Translated: CATSARGGIPGELFF. V and J are TRBV24-1 and TRBJ2-2; D gene unclear. Germline values: CDR1 KGHDR, CDR2 SFDVKD. This CDR3 comprises 15 residues. V was clipped by 5 bases and J by 6 bases, with 15 bases between them.

The chain has TRBV29-1 and TRBJ2-2; TRBD1 might be the D (6 bases). Trimming removed 4 bases from V and 4 bases from J, with 13 bases in between. CDR3 length equals 14 residues. CDR1 is SQVTM, CDR2 ANQGSEA, per germline. DNA of the CDR3: TGCAGCGTTGGACAGGTTGTCGGCACCGGGGAGCTGTTTTTT. Protein sequence: CSVGQVVGTGELFF.

This chain uses TRBV7-9 with TRBJ1-1; 7 nucleotides match TRBD1. CDR3 length equals 17 residues. The germline V gene encodes CDR1 SEHNR and CDR2 FQNEAQ (reference sequence). The V and J ends lost 5 bases and 4 bases, in that order; junction bases with no gene match: 16. The CDR3 sequence: CASSATATGAWGTEAFF. CDR3 in DNA: TGTGCCAGCAGCGCCACCGCTACAGGGGCATGGGGCACTGAAGCTTTCTTT.

This clonotype has just a few counts. A much larger clone differs by one base, so this may be a read error. V usage is TRBV5-8 and J usage is TRBJ2-7; D is perhaps TRBD1 or TRBD2 (6 bases each). From germline, CDR1 is SGHTS and CDR2 YDEGEE. V was pared by 1 base and J by 3 bases, with 20 bases between. This CDR3 comprises 17 residues. CDR3 in amino acids: CASSLSVGQGGNYEQYF. CDR3 DNA: TGTGCCAGCAGCTTGAGCGTGGGCCAAGGGGGGAACTACGAGCAGTACTTC.

At least ten counts were recorded for this clonotype. The V call is TRBV15, the J call TRBJ1-5, with D possibly TRBD1 on 5 matching bases. CDR1 is LNHNV and CDR2 is YYDKDF in the germline V gene (reference sequence). Trimming removed 5 bases at V and 7 bases at J, with 12 bases between. This CDR3 region has 13 residues. In DNA, the CDR3 is TGTGCCACCAGCCCCCCGCGGGGCCAGCCCCAGCATTTT. The encoded protein is CATSPPRGQPQHF.

The chain is built from TRBV15 and TRBJ2-3; D is unresolved. Germline assignment: CDR1 LNHNV and CDR2 YYDKDF (reference sequence). This CDR3 has 14 amino acids. V was pared by 4 bases and J by 5 bases, with 13 bases between. CDR3: CATSTTVLGDTQYF. The CDR3 DNA follows: TGTGCCACCAGCACCACAGTCTTGGGAGATACGCAGTATTTT.

This clonotype was picked up many times. The chain has TRBV20-1 and TRBJ1-2; no clear D. Germline CDR1 and CDR2: DFQATT and SNEGSKA (reference sequence). This CDR3 region has 11 residues. V was pared by 8 bases and J by 0 bases, with 7 bases between. The CDR3 sequence is CSLGPNYGYTF. CDR3 DNA sequence: TGCAGTTTGGGTCCTAACTATGGCTACACCTTC.

Only a few counts were recorded for this clonotype. The V call is TRBV19, the J call TRBJ1-1; D is unclear. Germline V gives CDR1 LNHDA, CDR2 SQIVND (reference sequence). This CDR3 has 15 residues. V was clipped by 1 base and J by 1 base, with 10 bases between them. In DNA form, the CDR3 reads TGTGCCAGTAGTATAGTTCCCGGGAGGAACACTGAAGCTTTCTTT. It encodes CASSIVPGRNTEAFF.

The chain recombines TRBV24-1 with TRBJ1-5; no clear D. The V gene's germline CDR1 is KGHDR and CDR2 SFDVKD. The CDR3 is made up of 13 amino acids. V was pared by 7 bases and J by 4 bases, with 10 bases between. The chain's CDR3 is CATSSPGNQPQHF. The CDR3 DNA sequence: TGTGCCACCAGCTCCCCGGGAAATCAGCCCCAGCATTTT.

This chain joins TRBV27 and TRBJ2-5, with D perhaps matching TRBD1 (6 bases). The CDR3 extends over 14 amino acids. Looked up from germline, CDR1 is MNHEY and CDR2 is SMNVEV (reference sequence). Trimming took off 5 bases at V and 5 bases at J, with 15 bases between the two ends. CDR3 in amino acids: CASSIYLGAETQYF. The CDR3 coding sequence is TGTGCCAGCAGTATCTATTTGGGGGCTGAGACCCAGTACTTC.

In this sample, this clonotype turned up many times. The CDR3 DNA sequence: TGTGCCAGCAGCCGAACAGGGGGCCGGGGGAATTCACCCCTCCACTTT. It codes for CASSRTGGRGNSPLHF. The chain has TRBV3-1 and TRBJ1-6; TRBD1 matches 9 bases. Germline CDR1 LGHDT, CDR2 YNNKEL (reference sequence). This CDR3 contains 16 residues. J gave up 7 bases and V 4 bases, and 8 bases lay outside the gene matches.